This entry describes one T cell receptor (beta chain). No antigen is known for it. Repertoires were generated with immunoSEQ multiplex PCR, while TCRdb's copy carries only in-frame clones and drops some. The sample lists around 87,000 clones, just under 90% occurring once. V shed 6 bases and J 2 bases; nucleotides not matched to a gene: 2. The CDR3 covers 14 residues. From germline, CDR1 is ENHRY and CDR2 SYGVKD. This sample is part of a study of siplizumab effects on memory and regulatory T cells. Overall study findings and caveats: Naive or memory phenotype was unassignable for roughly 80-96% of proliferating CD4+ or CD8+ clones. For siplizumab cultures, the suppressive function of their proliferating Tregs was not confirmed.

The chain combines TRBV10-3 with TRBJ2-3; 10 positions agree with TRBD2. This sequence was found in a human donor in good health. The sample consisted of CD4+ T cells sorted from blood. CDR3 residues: CAIRTSGLTDTQYF. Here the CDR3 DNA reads TGTGCCATCAGGACTAGCGGGCTCACAGATACGCAGTATTTT.